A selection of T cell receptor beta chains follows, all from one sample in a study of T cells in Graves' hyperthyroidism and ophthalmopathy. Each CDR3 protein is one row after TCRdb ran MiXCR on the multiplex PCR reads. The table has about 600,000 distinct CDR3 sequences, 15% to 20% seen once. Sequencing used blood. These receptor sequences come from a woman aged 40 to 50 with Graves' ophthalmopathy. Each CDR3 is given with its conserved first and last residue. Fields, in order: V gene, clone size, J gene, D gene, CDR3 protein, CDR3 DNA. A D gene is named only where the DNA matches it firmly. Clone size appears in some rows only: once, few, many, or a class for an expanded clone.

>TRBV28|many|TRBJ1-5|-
CASRSWGGTLNQPQHF
TGTGCCAGCAGATCATGGGGTGGCACCCTCAATCAGCCCCAGCATTTC
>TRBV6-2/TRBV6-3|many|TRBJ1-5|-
CASKGSNQPQHF
TGTGCCAGCAAGGGTAGCAATCAGCCCCAGCATTTT
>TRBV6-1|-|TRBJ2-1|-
CASSEAVRGSDEQFF
TGTGCCAGCAGTGAAGCGGTGCGAGGGTCGGATGAGCAGTTCTTC
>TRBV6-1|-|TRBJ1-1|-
CASGNREMTEAFF
TGTGCCAGCGGTAACAGGGAGATGACTGAAGCTTTCTTT
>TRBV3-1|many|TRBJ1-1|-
CASSPYTVNTEAFF
TGTGCCAGCAGCCCTTACACTGTGAACACTGAAGCTTTCTTT
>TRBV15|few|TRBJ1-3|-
CATSGTVGVAGNTIYF
TGTGCCACCAGCGGCACTGTAGGGGTCGCTGGAAACACCATATATTTT
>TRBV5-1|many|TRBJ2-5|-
CASVGPGEETQYF
TGCGCCAGCGTTGGGCCAGGAGAAGAGACCCAGTACTTC
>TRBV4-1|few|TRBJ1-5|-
CASSQVRGDNQPQHF
TGCGCCAGCAGCCAAGTTCGGGGGGACAATCAGCCCCAGCATTTT
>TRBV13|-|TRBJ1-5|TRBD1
CASSKTGGGNQPQHF
TGTGCCAGCAGCAAGACAGGGGGGGGCAATCAGCCCCAGCATTTT
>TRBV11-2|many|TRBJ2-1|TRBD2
CASSRRSRPSGGYNEQFF
TGTGCCAGCAGCCGGCGCAGTCGGCCTAGCGGGGGGTACAATGAGCAGTTCTTC
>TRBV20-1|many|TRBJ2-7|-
CSATPLATYYEQYF
TGCAGTGCCACTCCTCTAGCGACATATTACGAGCAGTACTTC
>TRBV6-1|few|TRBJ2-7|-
CASSKLYEQYF
TGTGCCAGCAGTAAACTCTACGAGCAGTACTTC
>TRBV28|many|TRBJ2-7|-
CASRPRGPDYEQYF
TGTGCCAGCAGGCCTCGGGGTCCCGACTACGAGCAGTACTTC
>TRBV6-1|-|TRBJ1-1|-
CASSTGRWMPEAFF
TGTGCCAGCAGTACGGGGCGTTGGATGCCCGAAGCTTTCTTT
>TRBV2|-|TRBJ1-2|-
CASREGGIGYTF
TGTGCCAGCAGGGAGGGGGGCATCGGCTACACCTTC
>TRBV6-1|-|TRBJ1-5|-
CASSAGHPNQPQHF
TGTGCCAGCAGTGCGGGACACCCGAATCAGCCCCAGCATTTT
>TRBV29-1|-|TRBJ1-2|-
CSVLNNYGYTF
TGCAGCGTTCTGAATAACTATGGCTACACCTTC
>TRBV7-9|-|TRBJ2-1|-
CASSWVQSYNEQFF
TGTGCCAGCAGTTGGGTTCAGTCCTACAATGAGCAGTTCTTC
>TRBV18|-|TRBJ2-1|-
CASSPQESSYNEQFF
TGTGCCAGCTCCCCGCAGGAGAGCTCCTACAATGAGCAGTTCTTC
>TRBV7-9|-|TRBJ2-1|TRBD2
CASLAGGSSYNEQFF
TGTGCCAGCCTGGCAGGCGGGAGCTCCTACAATGAGCAGTTCTTC
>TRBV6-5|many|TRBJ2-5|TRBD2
CASSYGTSEYF
TGTGCCAGCAGTTACGGGACTAGTGAATACTTC
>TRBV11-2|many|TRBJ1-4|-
CASSPFPRNEKLFF
TGTGCCAGCAGCCCATTCCCTCGTAATGAAAAACTGTTTTTT
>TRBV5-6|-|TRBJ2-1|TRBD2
CASSSPVFAGGGNEQFF
TGTGCCAGCAGCTCTCCCGTTTTTGCGGGAGGCGGAAATGAGCAGTTCTTC
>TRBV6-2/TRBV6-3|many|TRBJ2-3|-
CASSQERRWNTDTQYF
TGTGCCAGCAGCCAAGAAAGGAGATGGAACACAGATACGCAGTATTTT
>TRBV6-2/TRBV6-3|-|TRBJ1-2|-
CASSYRVDTYYGYTF
TGTGCCAGCAGTTACAGAGTTGACACCTACTATGGCTACACCTTC
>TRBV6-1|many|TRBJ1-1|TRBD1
CASSSHRGGGTEAFF
TGTGCCAGCAGTTCTCACAGGGGAGGTGGCACTGAAGCTTTCTTT
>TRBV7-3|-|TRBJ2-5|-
CASSERGAREETQYF
TGTGCCAGCAGCGAACGGGGGGCTCGGGAAGAGACCCAGTACTTC
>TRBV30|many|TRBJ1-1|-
CAWSVTGITEAFF
TGTGCCTGGAGTGTCACAGGGATCACTGAAGCTTTCTTT
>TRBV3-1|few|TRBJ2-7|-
CASSIGQNEQYF
TGTGCCAGCAGCATTGGGCAGAACGAGCAGTACTTC
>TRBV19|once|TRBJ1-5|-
CASRTGTPLRGNQPQHF
TGTGCCAGTAGGACCGGGACTCCACTAAGGGGCAATCAGCCCCAGCATTTT
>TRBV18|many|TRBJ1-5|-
CASSPSGRSNQPQHF
TGTGCCAGCTCACCCTCGGGCAGATCCAATCAGCCCCAGCATTTT
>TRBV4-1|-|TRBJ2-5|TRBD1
CASSQESGGHGETQYF
TGCGCCAGCAGCCAAGAATCAGGGGGCCATGGAGAGACCCAGTACTTC
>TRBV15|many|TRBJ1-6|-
CATSRVNRDAPLHF
TGTGCCACCAGCAGAGTTAACAGGGATGCACCCCTCCACTTT
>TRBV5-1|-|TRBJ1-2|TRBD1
CASSLGGAKDYTF
TGCGCCAGCAGCTTAGGGGGCGCGAAGGACTACACCTTC
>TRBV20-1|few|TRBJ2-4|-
CSARDSSHGRNIQYF
TGCAGTGCCCGGGACAGCTCACACGGGAGAAACATTCAGTACTTC
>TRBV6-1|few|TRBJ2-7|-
CASQREVSYEQYF
TGTGCCAGCCAGAGGGAGGTCTCCTACGAGCAGTACTTC
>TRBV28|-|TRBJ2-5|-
CASSSQGLVGETQYF
TGTGCCAGCAGCTCCCAGGGGTTAGTAGGGGAGACCCAGTACTTC
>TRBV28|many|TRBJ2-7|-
CASRWGSGSSYEQYF
TGTGCCAGCAGATGGGGGAGCGGATCGTCCTACGAGCAGTACTTC
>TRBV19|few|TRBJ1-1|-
CASTMGGTTEAFF
TGTGCCAGTACCATGGGGGGGACCACTGAAGCTTTCTTT
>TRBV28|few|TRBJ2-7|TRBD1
CASYKEGQVAYEQYF
TGTGCCAGCTATAAGGAGGGACAGGTAGCCTACGAGCAGTACTTC
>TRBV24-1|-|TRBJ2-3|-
CATSDSLLGTDTQYF
TGTGCCACCAGTGATTCACTGCTGGGTACAGATACGCAGTATTTT
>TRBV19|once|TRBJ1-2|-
CASSPPQDYGYTF
TGTGCCAGTAGTCCGCCGCAGGACTATGGCTACACCTTC
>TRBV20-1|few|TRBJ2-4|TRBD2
CSAPTGRGNLAKNIQYF
TGCAGTGCTCCTACGGGGAGGGGAAATCTAGCCAAAAACATTCAGTACTTC
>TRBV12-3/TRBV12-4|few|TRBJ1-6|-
CASSLGVNSPLHF
TGTGCCAGCAGTTTAGGGGTGAATTCACCCCTCCACTTT
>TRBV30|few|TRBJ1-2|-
CAWSRQRAGYTF
TGTGCCTGGAGTCGCCAGCGAGCCGGCTACACCTTC
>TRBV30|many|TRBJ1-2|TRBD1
CAWSRLETGGHGYTF
TGTGCCTGGAGTCGGCTCGAGACAGGGGGCCACGGCTACACCTTC
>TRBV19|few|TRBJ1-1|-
CASSPDIMNTEAFF
TGTGCCAGTAGTCCGGACATAATGAACACTGAAGCTTTCTTT
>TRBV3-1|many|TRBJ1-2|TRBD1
CASSPGTAAGYTF
TGTGCCAGCAGCCCCGGGACAGCGGCGGGCTACACCTTC
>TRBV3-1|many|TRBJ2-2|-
CASSEGARLRTGELFF
TGTGCCAGCAGCGAAGGGGCGAGACTTAGAACCGGGGAGCTGTTTTTT
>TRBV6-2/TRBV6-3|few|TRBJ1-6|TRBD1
CASKRPGQGRSPLHF
TGTGCCAGCAAAAGACCGGGACAGGGGCGTTCACCCCTCCACTTT
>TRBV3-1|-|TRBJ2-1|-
CASSQGTRASYNEQFF
TGTGCCAGCAGCCAAGGGACCAGGGCCTCTTACAATGAGCAGTTCTTC
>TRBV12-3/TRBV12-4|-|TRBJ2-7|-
CASGAGYEQYF
TGTGCCTCCGGCGCAGGTTACGAGCAGTACTTC
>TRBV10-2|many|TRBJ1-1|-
CASRDSTTLRAEAFF
TGCGCCAGCAGGGACAGCACCACGCTTAGGGCTGAAGCTTTCTTT
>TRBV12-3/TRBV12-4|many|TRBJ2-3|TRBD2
CASSWSSGNSERQYF
TGTGCCAGCAGTTGGTCTAGCGGGAACTCTGAGAGGCAGTATTTT
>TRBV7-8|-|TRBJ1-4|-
CASSFSGNEKLFF
TGTGCCAGCAGCTTCTCCGGGAATGAAAAACTGTTTTTT
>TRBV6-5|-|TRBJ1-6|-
CASSPSQYSYNSPLHF
TGTGCCAGCAGTCCCTCGCAGTACTCCTATAATTCACCCCTCCACTTT
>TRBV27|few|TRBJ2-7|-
CASSYAWGYDSYEQYF
TGTGCCAGCAGTTACGCATGGGGCTACGATTCTTACGAGCAGTACTTC
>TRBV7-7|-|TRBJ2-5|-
CASSLVVGETQYF
TGTGCTAGCAGCTTAGTTGTGGGAGAGACCCAGTACTTC
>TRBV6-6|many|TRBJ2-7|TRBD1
CASSYERQGHEQYF
TGTGCCAGCAGTTACGAGAGACAGGGGCACGAGCAGTACTTC
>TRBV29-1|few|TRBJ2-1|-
CSVNRDGPYNEQFF
TGCAGCGTAAACCGGGACGGTCCCTACAATGAGCAGTTCTTC